Below, 21 T cell receptor beta chains from the same sample are listed, as sequenced in a study of T cells after yellow fever vaccination. A single record per CDR3 protein comes from TCRdb applying MiXCR to the 5' RACE reads. This table holds 75,000 to 100,000 distinct CDR3 sequences, 7.5% to 10% found once. Sequenced material: CD8+ T cells not binding an NS4B(214-222) dextramer, sorted from PBMCs, taken approximately 16 days after the first yellow fever vaccination. Source of these receptors: a man between 18 and 29 years old who received the YFV17D yellow fever vaccine.

The rearrangement uses TRBV4-1 and TRBJ2-3; the D is unclear. Germline CDR1 is MGHRA and CDR2 is YSYEKL. The CDR3 is 14 residues long. V was cut by 0 bases and J by 2 bases, with 6 bases left in between. Here the CDR3 reads CASSQESSTDTQYF. For the CDR3, the DNA is TGCGCCAGCAGCCAAGAGAGTTCCACAGATACGCAGTATTTT.

This clonotype was recorded a few times. The chain combines TRBV6-5 with TRBJ2-1, with D possibly matching TRBD2 (6 bases). Germline V gene lookup returns CDR1 MNHEY and CDR2 SVGAGI. V was trimmed by 5 bases and J by 0 bases, leaving 14 bases between them. CDR3 length equals 16 residues. In DNA form, the CDR3 reads TGTGCCAGCAGTACTTTAGCGGCTAGCTCCTACAATGAGCAGTTCTTC. Its translation: CASSTLAASSYNEQFF.

This clonotype was detected many times. The rearrangement joins TRBV12-3 or TRBV12-4 to TRBJ2-5; D possibly corresponds to TRBD2 (7 bases). The V and J ends lost 3 bases and 4 bases respectively, with 15 bases between them. The CDR3 spans 15 residues. Here the CDR3 DNA reads TGTGCCAGCAGTTTTGGGGGGGGCGGAGGAGAGACCCAGTACTTC. Its protein product is CASSFGGGGGETQYF.

This clonotype was recorded a few times. The V call is TRBV10-2, the J call TRBJ2-7; TRBD1 matches at 7 bases. The germline V gene encodes CDR1 WSHSY and CDR2 SAAADI. The J segment lost 3 bases and the V segment lost 5 bases, leaving 4 bases of the junction unmatched. The CDR3 has 13 amino acids. The CDR3 is CASSWDRSYEQYV. The CDR3, as DNA: TGCGCCAGCAGTTGGGACAGAAGCTACGAGCAGTACGTC.

The chain combines TRBV4-1 with TRBJ2-5, with a weak D call TRBD2 (5 bases). The germline V gene encodes CDR1 MGHRA and CDR2 YSYEKL. The V end was cut by 4 bases, the J end by 9 bases, with 18 bases between. The CDR3 spans 14 residues. The CDR3 spells CASSLRGGGRPQYF. The DNA of the CDR3 is TGCGCCAGCAGCCTCCGAGGAGGCGGGCGCCCCCAGTACTTC.

The rearrangement uses TRBV6-2 or TRBV6-3 and TRBJ2-4, with D possibly matching TRBD2 (6 bases). The CDR3 length is 12 residues. CDR1 and CDR2 from the germline V gene are MNHEY and SVGEGT. The germline V and J ends were trimmed by 8 bases and 6 bases, with 11 bases remaining between them. The DNA for the CDR3 is TGTGCCAGCGGACCCGGGGGAAACATTCAGTACTTC. It specifies CASGPGGNIQYF.

The chain has TRBV5-1 and TRBJ2-3; maybe TRBD2 (6 bases). V was cut by 4 bases and J by 2 bases, with 11 bases left in between. The CDR3 totals 14 residues. Germline assignment: CDR1 SGHRS and CDR2 YFSETQ. CDR3 protein: CASSPRRATDTQYF. The CDR3 nucleotides are TGCGCCAGCAGCCCGCGGAGGGCCACAGATACGCAGTATTTT.

The chain combines TRBV5-1 with TRBJ1-4, with a possible D match to TRBD1 (6 bases). Germline V gene lookup returns CDR1 SGHRS and CDR2 YFSETQ. V gave up 3 bases and J gave up 4 bases, with 19 bases separating them. The CDR3 runs 17 residues. The DNA of the CDR3 is TGCGCCAGCAGCTCCTACAGGGAGAGGGCCATTAATGAAAAACTGTTTTTT. Protein: CASSSYRERAINEKLFF. The full variable domain, rest sourced from reference TRBV5-1 and TRBJ1-4, is KAGVTQTPRYLIKTRGQQVTLSCSPISGHRSVSWYQQTPGQGLQFLFEYFSETQRNKGNFPGRFSGRQFSNSRSEMNVSTLELGDSALYLCASSSYRERAINEKLFFGSGTQLSVL.

The CDR3 DNA follows: TGCAGTGCTAGAGATTCGTCGGTTAGTCATACGCAGTATTTT. It specifies CSARDSSVSHTQYF. This sequence joins TRBV20-1 and TRBJ2-3; D gene uncertain. The V gene's germline CDR1 is DFQATT and CDR2 SNEGSKA (reference sequence). This CDR3 contains 14 residues. V lost 0 bases and J 7 bases, leaving 14 bases between the germline ends.

This clonotype was seen a few times. This chain uses TRBV5-5 with TRBJ1-5; no clear D gene. Per the germline V gene, CDR1 is SGHKS and CDR2 is YYEKEE (reference sequence). With 0 bases removed from V and 4 bases from J, the gap between germline ends came to 11 bases. The CDR3 covers 15 residues. CDR3: CASSLAGWDNQPQHF. CDR3 nucleotides: TGTGCCAGCAGCTTGGCGGGCTGGGATAATCAGCCCCAGCATTTT.

This clonotype was seen more than once but under ten times. J is TRBJ2-3 and V is TRBV20-1, with D unresolved. Germline V gene sequence: CDR1 DFQATT, CDR2 SNEGSKA (reference sequence). This CDR3 has 13 amino acids. V was clipped by 3 bases and J by 0 bases, with 7 bases between them. The CDR3, as DNA: TGCAGTGCTAGGCCCCTCAGCACAGATACGCAGTATTTT. As protein: CSARPLSTDTQYF.

The rearrangement joins TRBV12-3 or TRBV12-4 to TRBJ2-1; possible D gene TRBD2, 5 bases. Trimming left V 6 bases short and J 8 bases short, with 8 bases between. This CDR3 is built from 11 residues. In nucleotides, the CDR3 is TGTGCCAGCAGAGGAGGCGATGAGCAGTTCTTC. Translating it yields CASRGGDEQFF.

This chain joins TRBV9 and TRBJ2-3, with TRBD1 identical over 9 bases. This CDR3 comprises 16 residues. Per the germline V gene, CDR1 is SGDLS and CDR2 is YYNGEE. The junction had 8 bases not matched to a gene; V was cut back by 0 bases and J by 6 bases. CDR3 in amino acids: CASSVGDRGIRDTQYF. CDR3 bases: TGTGCCAGCAGCGTAGGTGACAGGGGGATTAGGGATACGCAGTATTTT.

The genes are TRBV27 and TRBJ1-5, with 7 bases fitting TRBD1. CDR1 MNHEY and CDR2 SMNVEV come from the germline V gene (reference sequence). The length of the CDR3 is 14 residues. V lost 6 bases, J lost 3 bases, and 5 bases stayed unmatched. CDR3 loop: CASSLQGNNQPQHF. The CDR3 DNA follows: TGTGCCAGCAGCCTACAGGGGAACAATCAGCCCCAGCATTTT.

This chain joins TRBV11-2 and TRBJ2-7, with 7 bases fitting TRBD1. The CDR3 has 16 residues. With V trimmed by 5 bases and J by 4 bases, 14 bases remained unmatched. Germline loops: CDR1 SGHAT, CDR2 FQNNGV. The CDR3 DNA follows: TGTGCCAGCAGCGCGTTATCCGGGACAGACGGTTACGAGCAGTACTTC. Amino acid sequence: CASSALSGTDGYEQYF.

In this sample, this clonotype turned up a few times. The CDR3 DNA reads as TGCGCCAGCAGCCAAGACGAGCGGGGGGGCCGAAAGACCCAGTACTTC. Amino acid sequence: CASSQDERGGRKTQYF. The V gene is TRBV4-3, the J gene TRBJ2-5; 10 bases line up with TRBD2. Germline V lookup: CDR1 LGHNA, CDR2 YSLEER. V shed 0 bases, J shed 6 bases, and the junction held 7 bases outside the gene matches. The CDR3 has 16 residues.

The rearrangement joins TRBV5-5 to TRBJ1-3; D is perhaps TRBD1 (5 bases). The CDR3 is 15 amino acids. Germline CDR1 is SGHKS and CDR2 is YYEKEE (reference sequence). V lost 1 base and J 0 bases, leaving 8 bases between the germline ends. The CDR3 here is CASSLRGFSGNTIYF. The CDR3 DNA sequence: TGTGCCAGCAGCTTGAGGGGATTCTCTGGAAACACCATATATTTT.

This clonotype was seen at least ten times. The chain recombines TRBV5-5 with TRBJ2-2, with TRBD1 as a possible D gene (5 bases). From germline, CDR1 is SGHKS and CDR2 YYEKEE (reference sequence). The CDR3 loop spans 15 amino acids. V gave up 7 bases and J gave up 0 bases, with 13 bases separating them. This CDR3 reads CASAWAGTNTGELFF. CDR3 nucleotide sequence: TGTGCCAGCGCATGGGCAGGGACGAACACCGGGGAGCTGTTTTTT.

This sequence joins TRBV12-3 or TRBV12-4 and TRBJ2-6; 9 bases line up with TRBD1. The trim removed 6 bases at V and 2 bases at J, leaving 8 bases unmatched. The CDR3 runs to 17 residues. The CDR3 here is CASRTGQGFPGANVLTF. CDR3 DNA sequence: TGTGCCAGCAGGACAGGACAGGGGTTTCCTGGGGCCAACGTCCTGACTTTC.

The table lists this clonotype with a few counts. This rearrangement joins TRBV6-1 to TRBJ2-5, with D possibly being TRBD1 (6 bases). The CDR3 consists of 15 residues. Germline lookup yields CDR1 MNHNS and CDR2 SASEGT. Trimming took off 1 base at V and 5 bases at J, with 14 bases between the two ends. The CDR3 loop is CASSEVQGSLETQYF. CDR3 in DNA: TGTGCCAGCAGTGAAGTACAGGGATCGTTGGAGACCCAGTACTTC.

The chain links TRBV29-1 to TRBJ2-6, with D tentatively TRBD1 or TRBD2 (5 bases each). Trimming took off 5 bases at V and 0 bases at J, with 11 bases between the two ends. In germline, CDR1 is SQVTM, CDR2 ANQGSEA. The CDR3 has 15 amino acids. Here the CDR3 DNA reads TGCAGCGTTAGGGACGGGGACTCTGGGGCCAACGTCCTGACTTTC. It translates to CSVRDGDSGANVLTF.